One sample yielded the 24 T cell receptor beta chains listed below, sequenced in a study of blood T cell repertoires in COVID-19 (dated by TCRdb to 2019 to 2021). Library preparation was by the immunoSEQ multiplex PCR assay. The table comes from immuneACCESS by way of TCRdb, which keeps in-frame sequences with V and J called. Part of the clones is missing from these tables; in studies checked, under half for an unresolved V gene and the rest for unknown reasons. The table for this sample lists under 300,000 clones; around 87% of them were counted only once. The ten biggest clones cover around 2.3% of the sample. Material: peripheral blood. The source of these receptors is a woman aged 60-75 years with COVID-19, enrolled during active disease.

The chain links TRBV4-2 to TRBJ2-7, with TRBD2 identical over 10 bases. Looked up from germline, CDR1 is LGHNA and CDR2 is YNFKEQ. This CDR3 region has 17 residues. The trim removed 3 bases at V and 0 bases at J, leaving 8 bases unmatched. In nucleotides, the CDR3 is TGTGCCAGCAGCCACACTGTAGCGGGGGGTTCCTCCTACGAGCAGTACTTC. Residues: CASSHTVAGGSSYEQYF.

This rearrangement joins TRBV6-5 to TRBJ2-7; 8 bases map to TRBD1. V dropped 6 bases and J dropped 0; count of bases not matched to a gene: 4. The CDR3 runs to 14 residues. Germline CDR1 is MNHEY and CDR2 is SVGAGI. Here the CDR3 DNA reads TGTGCCAGCAGGCGACAGGGGTCCTCCTACGAGCAGTACTTC. Translated, it gives CASRRQGSSYEQYF.

V gene TRBV5-4 combines with J gene TRBJ2-2; weak D call: TRBD1 (6 bases). Germline V CDR1 and CDR2: SGHNT, YYREEE (reference sequence). The ends were cut back, 5 bases at V and 5 bases at J, with 13 bases in the middle. The CDR3 covers 14 residues. CDR3 DNA: TGTGCCAGCAGTACAGGGTGGATGACCGGGGAGCTGTTTTTT. Translation gives CASSTGWMTGELFF. The entire variable domain, with the rest obtained from reference TRBV5-4 and TRBJ2-2, is as follows: ETGVTQSPTHLIKTRGQQVTLRCSSQSGHNTVSWYQQALGQGPQFIFQYYREEENGRGNFPPRFSGLQFPNYSSELNVNALELDDSALYLCASSTGWMTGELFFGEGSRLTVL.

The chain joins TRBV3-1 (or the pseudogene TRBV3-2) to TRBJ1-2; 9 bases are shared with TRBD1. V was pared by 3 bases and J by 4 bases, with 3 bases of the junction left unmatched. The CDR3 length is 14 residues. The germline gives CDR1 LGHDT, CDR2 YNNKEL (reference sequence). The CDR3 region has the DNA TGTGCCAGCAGCCATTCGGGACAGGGCTATGGCTACACCTTC. Amino acid sequence: CASSHSGQGYGYTF.

V gene TRBV5-4 combines with J gene TRBJ1-2, with D tentatively TRBD1 (5 bases). The CDR3 runs 13 residues. Germline CDR1 reads SGHNT; CDR2 reads YYREEE (reference sequence). Deletions cut 1 base from V and 7 bases from J, with 11 bases between. The chain's CDR3 is CASSLSGGGGYTF. CDR3 DNA sequence: TGTGCCAGCAGCTTGTCGGGGGGAGGTGGCTACACCTTC.

This chain links TRBV7-9 with TRBJ2-3, with 9 bases matching TRBD2. The ends lost 6 bases at V and 5 bases at J; junction bases unmatched: 12. The CDR3 sequence is 16 residues long. Germline V gives CDR1 SEHNR, CDR2 FQNEAQ (reference sequence). The CDR3 DNA reads TGTGCCAGCAGAGGCACGGCGGGGGGGCTTGGAGATACGCAGTATTTT. Its translation: CASRGTAGGLGDTQYF.

This clone was seen a handful of times. The chain combines TRBV19 with TRBJ1-5; D is undetermined. Germline V gene data show CDR1 as LNHDA and CDR2 as SQIVND (reference sequence). V was cut by 0 bases and J by 9 bases, with 9 bases left in between. This CDR3 contains 13 residues. CDR3 sequence (DNA): TGTGCCAGTAGTATAGACCGGAGTCCGCCCCAGCATTTT. Its protein product is CASSIDRSPPQHF.

The J gene is TRBJ1-5, the V gene TRBV6-2 or TRBV6-3; 7 nucleotides line up with TRBD1. This CDR3 spans 16 amino acids. The junction had 6 bases not matched to a gene; V was cut back by 4 bases and J by 0 bases. The germline gives CDR1 MNHEY, CDR2 SVGEGT. CDR3: CASSSRQGYSNQPQHF. CDR3 coding DNA: TGTGCCAGCAGTTCTCGACAGGGCTATAGCAATCAGCCCCAGCATTTT.

The chain joins TRBV5-5 to TRBJ1-2; 11 bases are a match to TRBD1. The V gene end was trimmed by 0 bases and the J gene end by 4 bases; junction bases not matched to a gene: 2. The CDR3 is made up of 15 amino acids. Germline CDR1 SGHKS, CDR2 YYEKEE (reference sequence). Written as DNA, the CDR3 is TGTGCCAGCAGCTTGGCCGGGACAGGGGGCTATGGCTACACCTTC. Translation gives CASSLAGTGGYGYTF.

This chain connects TRBV4-3 to TRBJ1-1; D ambiguous. This CDR3 region has 13 residues. The V end was cut by 0 bases, the J end by 13 bases, with 15 bases between. Germline values: CDR1 LGHNA, CDR2 YSLEER. The DNA of the CDR3 is TGCGCCAGCAGCCAAGATAACCGACCGGGAGTTTTCTTT. Translating it yields CASSQDNRPGVFF.

In this sample, this clone turned up a few times. The chain is built from TRBV5-1 and TRBJ2-1; possible D gene TRBD2, 5 bases. CDR1 and CDR2 from the germline V gene are SGHRS and YFSETQ. The CDR3 length is 16 residues. The germline V and J ends were trimmed by 0 bases and 2 bases, with 12 bases remaining between them. CDR3 bases: TGCGCCAGCAGCTTGGCCTTGGGAGCGACCTACAATGAGCAGTTCTTC. It encodes CASSLALGATYNEQFF.

The chain recombines TRBV7-8 with TRBJ1-6, with a possible D match to TRBD1 (5 bases). The CDR3 consists of 16 residues. V lost 0 bases and J lost 2, with 8 bases in between. The germline V gene encodes CDR1 SGHVS and CDR2 FQNEAQ. The CDR3 reads CASSLAAGPYNSPLHF. CDR3 DNA sequence: TGTGCCAGCAGCTTAGCGGCAGGGCCCTATAATTCACCCCTCCACTTT.

CDR3 in amino acids: CASNQDWNHNEQFF. CDR3 nucleotides: TGTGCCAGCAACCAAGACTGGAACCACAATGAGCAGTTCTTC. This chain connects TRBV6-5 to TRBJ2-1, with no clear D. Germline V gene lookup returns CDR1 MNHEY and CDR2 SVGAGI. The CDR3 is 14 amino acids. Trimming pared 7 bases from V and 5 bases from J, leaving 15 bases between.

The chain employs TRBV6-2 or TRBV6-3 and TRBJ2-1, with TRBD2 as a possible D gene (6 bases). CDR1 is MNHEY and CDR2 is SVGEGT in the germline V gene. The CDR3 has 18 residues. V dropped 6 bases and J dropped 0 bases, with 21 bases sitting between them. The CDR3 loop is CASSNLQNRGSSYNEQFF. For the CDR3, the DNA is TGTGCCAGCAGCAATCTCCAAAATCGGGGGAGCTCCTACAATGAGCAGTTCTTC.

V is TRBV5-4 and J is TRBJ2-5; 7 positions match TRBD2. CDR1 is SGHNT, CDR2 YYREEE, per germline (reference sequence). The CDR3 consists of 14 residues. V shed 0 bases, J shed 1 base, and the junction held 0 bases outside the gene matches. The CDR3 protein is CASSLERGQETQYF. CDR3 sequence (DNA): TGTGCCAGCAGCTTGGAGCGGGGCCAAGAGACCCAGTACTTC.

The V call is TRBV5-1, the J call TRBJ2-2, with D possibly TRBD2 on 7 matching bases. CDR1 is SGHRS and CDR2 is YFSETQ in the germline V gene. V was shortened by 2 bases and J by 6 bases, with 14 bases between the two germline ends. The CDR3 runs to 15 residues. The CDR3 coding sequence is TGCGCCAGCAGCTTAGGGGGGGCACAAGCCGGGGAGCTGTTTTTT. This translates into CASSLGGAQAGELFF. The full variable domain, with the rest looked up from reference TRBV5-1 and TRBJ2-2, is KAGVTQTPRYLIKTRGQQVTLSCSPISGHRSVSWYQQTPGQGLQFLFEYFSETQRNKGNFPGRFSGRQFSNSRSEMNVSTLELGDSALYLCASSLGGAQAGELFFGEGSRLTVL.

This clone was counted a single time. The chain carries TRBV30 and TRBJ2-1; possibly TRBD2 for D (5 bases). The germline V gene encodes CDR1 GTSNPN and CDR2 SVGIG (reference sequence). Trimming stripped 1 base from V and 9 bases from J, with 13 bases between. The CDR3 runs 13 residues. The CDR3 sequence is CAWSGLGEGEQFF. CDR3 sequence (DNA): TGTGCCTGGAGTGGGTTAGGTGAGGGTGAGCAGTTCTTC.

This chain uses TRBV7-3 with TRBJ2-1; 12 positions match TRBD2. CDR1 is SGHTA, CDR2 FQGTGA, per germline. Trimming cost V 6 bases and J 5 bases; bases outside gene matches: 2. The CDR3 loop spans 14 amino acids. For the CDR3, the DNA is TGTGCCAGCAGGAGACTAGCGGGGGACAATGAGCAGTTCTTC. Its translation: CASRRLAGDNEQFF. The full variable domain, rest sourced from reference TRBV7-3 and TRBJ2-1, is GAGVSQTPSNKVTEKGKYVELRCDPISGHTALYWYRQSLGQGPEFLIYFQGTGAADDSGLPNDRFFAVRPEGSVSTLKIQRTERGDSAVYLCASRRLAGDNEQFFGPGTRLTVL.

The rearrangement links TRBV19 to TRBJ1-1, with 8 bases lining up with TRBD1. The CDR3 spans 13 residues. V lost 5 bases and J lost 5; bases outside the gene matches: 4. Germline V lookup: CDR1 LNHDA, CDR2 SQIVND (reference sequence). The CDR3 coding sequence is TGTGCCAGTAGTGTGGACAGGGCGACTGAAGCTTTCTTT. Protein: CASSVDRATEAFF.

The CDR3 sequence is CASSPRDRGYIGYTF. CDR3 coding DNA: TGTGCCAGCAGCCCACGGGACAGGGGATACATAGGCTACACCTTC. This chain uses TRBV11-2 with TRBJ1-2; TRBD1 aligns across 10 bases. Germline V CDR1 and CDR2: SGHAT, FQNNGV. V shed 5 bases and J 8 bases; nucleotides not matched to a gene: 11. The CDR3 is 15 amino acids.

This chain links TRBV4-3 with TRBJ1-1, with D tentatively TRBD1 (5 bases). Germline-derived CDR1 and CDR2 are LGHNA and YSLEER. The CDR3 has 15 amino acids. V was trimmed by 4 bases and J by 5 bases, leaving 17 bases between them. For the CDR3, the DNA is TGCGCCAGCAGCCCCGCCGCGGGGCGAGGGACTGAAGCTTTCTTT. It codes for CASSPAAGRGTEAFF.

This clone was counted only a few times. The V and J genes are TRBV6-5 and TRBJ1-4; unclear D gene. Trimming removed 0 bases from V and 1 base from J, with 6 bases in between. Germline CDR1 reads MNHEY; CDR2 reads SVGAGI. The CDR3 is made up of 15 amino acids. CDR3 sequence reads: CASSYSTVTNEKLFF. The CDR3 DNA sequence: TGTGCCAGCAGTTACTCAACGGTAACTAATGAAAAACTGTTTTTT.

V is TRBV6-1 and J is TRBJ1-2; D might be TRBD1 (5 bases). Germline assignment: CDR1 MNHNS and CDR2 SASEGT. The CDR3 is 15 residues long. The V end was cut by 3 bases, the J end by 8 bases, with 19 bases between. CDR3 region: CASSEDWQGEAGYTF. DNA of the CDR3: TGTGCCAGCAGTGAGGATTGGCAAGGGGAGGCGGGCTACACCTTC.

The chain employs TRBV5-4 and TRBJ2-5; 8 bases align to TRBD1. J lost 1 base, V lost 4 bases, and 3 bases had no gene match. CDR1 and CDR2 from the germline V gene are SGHNT and YYREEE (reference sequence). This CDR3 region has 14 residues. CDR3 amino acids: CASSIGTGQETQYF. The CDR3 DNA is TGTGCCAGCAGCATCGGGACAGGCCAAGAGACCCAGTACTTC.